Reported below is one T cell receptor (beta chain). Its antigen remains unknown. The sample originates from a study of beta chain features in type 1 diabetes. Overall study context: Analysis included over 100,000,000 sorted cells drawn from all samples. Study-wide points: Among patients with Type 1 diabetes, TCRB CDR3s were moderately but significantly shorter in every one of the four CD4+ subsets.

Investigators reverse transcribed all isolated RNA, so they sequenced expressed TCRB transcripts. The study sequenced naive, central memory and regulatory T cell samples to an average of about 3.8 million reads. Measured with immunoSEQ multiplex PCR; TCRdb has only the in-frame clones, and not every one. The sample shows under 200,000 clones, about 8.1% of them seen only once. Germline CDR1 is GTSNPN and CDR2 is SVGIG (reference sequence). The V gene end was trimmed by 0 bases and the J gene end by 2 bases; junction bases not matched to a gene: 6. The length of the CDR3 is 16 residues. The V and J genes are TRBV30 and TRBJ1-5; 8 bases line up with TRBD1. Sequenced: central memory CD4+ T cells from blood. The source is a woman aged 18-29 years with type 1 diabetes. CDR3 protein: CAWSVLETGGNQPQHF. For the CDR3, the DNA is TGTGCCTGGAGTGTACTGGAGACAGGGGGCAATCAGCCCCAGCATTTT.